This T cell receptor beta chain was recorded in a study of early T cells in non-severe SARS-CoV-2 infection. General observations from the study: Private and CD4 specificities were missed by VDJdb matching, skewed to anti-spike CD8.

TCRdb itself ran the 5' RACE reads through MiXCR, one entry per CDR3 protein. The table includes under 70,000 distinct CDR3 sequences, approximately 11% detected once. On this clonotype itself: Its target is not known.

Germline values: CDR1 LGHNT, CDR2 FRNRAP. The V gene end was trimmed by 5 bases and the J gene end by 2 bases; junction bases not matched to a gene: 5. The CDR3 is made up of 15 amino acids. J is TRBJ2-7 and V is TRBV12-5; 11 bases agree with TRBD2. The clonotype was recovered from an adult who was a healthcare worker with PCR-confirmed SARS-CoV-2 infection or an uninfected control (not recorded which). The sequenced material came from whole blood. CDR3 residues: CASGALAGGAYEQYF. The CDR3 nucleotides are TGTGCTAGTGGTGCCCTAGCGGGAGGCGCCTACGAGCAGTACTTC.